This TCR beta chain was recovered during a study of T-cell reconstitution after alpha-beta-depleted transplantation in children. Study results and caveats: Several hundred expanded graft clones reportedly supplied alpha-beta T cells about two months after transplant.

The authors prepared the TCRbeta library with unique molecular identifiers. TCRdb re-derived calls from the PCR reads in MiXCR, one entry per CDR3 protein. The sample gives roughly 310,000 distinct CDR3 sequences, over 20% of which show up once; roughly 9.8% is in the top ten. To note about this clonotype: The antigen remains undetermined.

CDR1 is SGHRS, CDR2 YFSETQ, per germline. J gave up 9 bases and V 4 bases, and 9 bases lay outside the gene matches. CDR3 length equals 14 residues. The clonotype originates from a male patient between 5 and 17 years old who had a stem cell transplant for acute lymphoblastic leukemia, so the T cells may come from the graft donor. The rearrangement links TRBV5-1 to TRBJ1-5; 8 nucleotides align to TRBD1. Sequenced here: PBMCs, mostly from graft donor cells, sampled 180 days after TCRalphabeta/CD19-depleted stem cell transplant. The CDR3 region has the DNA TGCGCCAGCAGCCGGATGACAGGGGTCGGGCCCCAGCATTTT. It codes for CASSRMTGVGPQHF.